This T cell receptor (beta chain) was retrieved from a study of T cells after yellow fever vaccination. Findings and limits, study-wide: The booster saw the reappearance of most primary-vaccination clones (around 95% CD4, around 88% CD8).

Germline V gives CDR1 DFQATT, CDR2 SNEGSKA (reference sequence). After removal of 5 bases from V and 7 bases from J, the junction contained 11 bases not matched to a gene. This CDR3 has 14 amino acids. Conversion of TCR transcripts into cDNA relied on 5'RACE template switching, which added a universal primer site and UMIs. Each CDR3 protein is one row after TCRdb ran MiXCR on the 5' RACE reads. The sample lists hundreds of thousands of distinct CDR3 sequences, roughly 7.5% seen once, with 17% in the top ten. This clonotype was detected only a few times. Antigen: not known. This TCR came from a man in his late teens or twenties who received the YFV17D yellow fever vaccine. V is TRBV20-1 and J is TRBJ2-5, with 9 bases lining up with TRBD2. The source material was PBMCs, sampled roughly 45 days after the first yellow fever vaccination. This CDR3 reads CSAAPGLAMATQYF. In DNA form, the CDR3 reads TGCAGTGCTGCACCGGGACTAGCAATGGCGACCCAGTACTTC.